The 19 T cell receptor beta chains in this list originate from one sample, sequenced in a study of glioma-infiltrating T cells. The iRepertoire nested amplicon-rescue multiplex PCR amplified TCR alpha and beta CDR3s from RNA. Each CDR3 protein is one row after TCRdb ran MiXCR on the multiplex PCR reads. The sample yields under 200,000 distinct CDR3 sequences, around 42% seen once. The sequenced sample consisted of glioma tissue, nonneoplastic brain tissue, or PBMCs (not recorded which). Receptor source: a human donor with low-grade glioma or glioblastoma, undergoing nonglioma brain surgery, or in good health (not recorded which).

This clonotype was seen at least ten times. V gene TRBV7-8 combines with J gene TRBJ2-3, with a weak D call TRBD1 (7 bases). Germline-derived CDR1 and CDR2 are SGHVS and FQNEAQ. The CDR3 is 15 amino acids. The V and J ends lost 6 bases and 0 bases respectively, with 13 bases between them. DNA for the CDR3: TGTGCCAGCAGGCGGGACAGCTCTAGCACAGATACGCAGTATTTT. This codes for CASRRDSSSTDTQYF.

This clonotype was seen many times. The rearrangement joins TRBV27 to TRBJ1-2; maybe TRBD1 (6 bases). This CDR3 contains 15 residues. CDR1 is MNHEY and CDR2 is SMNVEV in the germline V gene (reference sequence). Trimming pared 2 bases from V and 4 bases from J, leaving 14 bases between. CDR3 bases: TGTGCCAGCAGTTTAAGTTCCGGGGGCGCCTATGGCTACACCTTC. Its protein product is CASSLSSGGAYGYTF.

This clonotype was detected many times. The V and J genes are TRBV24-1 and TRBJ1-5; D gene ambiguous. Trimming removed 6 bases from V and 4 bases from J, with 15 bases in between. The CDR3 runs to 15 residues. Germline assignment: CDR1 KGHDR and CDR2 SFDVKD. In nucleotides, the CDR3 is TGTGCCACCAGTAAGGGCCTTGTTAAAAATCAGCCCCAGCATTTT. Protein sequence: CATSKGLVKNQPQHF.

The sample holds a few counts of this clonotype. The genes are TRBV3-1 and TRBJ2-4; D not certain. The CDR3 consists of 12 residues. Between the trimmed V and J ends, which lost 2 bases and 5 bases, there was a span of 4 bases. The germline gives CDR1 LGHDT, CDR2 YNNKEL (reference sequence). The CDR3 region is CASSQTENIQYF. The CDR3 DNA reads as TGTGCCAGCAGCCAAACAGAAAACATTCAGTACTTC. Combining the CDR3 with reference TRBV3-1 and TRBJ2-4 gives the whole variable domain DTAVSQTPKYLVTQMGNDKSIKCEQNLGHDTMYWYKQDSKKFLKIMFSYNNKELIINETVPNRFSPKSPDKAHLNLHINSLELGDSAVYFCASSQTENIQYFGAGTRLSVL.

In this sample, this clonotype turned up many times. The chain uses TRBV20-1 and TRBJ2-7; D is tentatively TRBD1 or TRBD2 (5 bases each). Trimming removed 2 bases from V and 7 bases from J, with 24 bases in between. This CDR3 has 16 amino acids. From germline, CDR1 is DFQATT and CDR2 SNEGSKA (reference sequence). The CDR3 loop is CSARNRRTSVWGEQYF. CDR3 in DNA: TGCAGTGCTAGAAATAGGCGGACTTCGGTATGGGGGGAGCAGTACTTC.

This clonotype was seen at least ten times. This chain joins TRBV28 and TRBJ2-7; no definite D call. The CDR3 sequence is 15 residues long. The germline gives CDR1 MDHEN, CDR2 SYDVKM. V was shortened by 2 bases and J by 3 bases, with 14 bases between the two germline ends. The CDR3 nucleotides are TGTGCCAGCAGTTTACAGAGACACACTCTCTACGAGCAGTACTTC. Translated: CASSLQRHTLYEQYF.

This clonotype appeared once. V gene TRBV29-1 combines with J gene TRBJ2-1; no clear D. The CDR3 contains 15 residues. Trimming left V 7 bases short and J 2 bases short, with 18 bases between. Per the germline V gene, CDR1 is SQVTM and CDR2 is ANQGSEA. CDR3 region: CSAEKGSGTYNEQFF. CDR3 in DNA: TGCAGCGCCGAAAAAGGGTCTGGAACCTACAATGAGCAGTTCTTC.

This clonotype was recorded many times. CDR3 bases: TGTGCCAGCAGCCAAGATCTAGGGATCAATGAGCAGTTCTTC. Translation: CASSQDLGINEQFF. The rearrangement uses TRBV14 and TRBJ2-1; D unclear. V dropped 0 bases and J dropped 6 bases, with 9 bases sitting between them. CDR1 and CDR2 from the germline V gene are SGHDN and FVKESK. The CDR3 runs 14 residues. Full variable domain (rest looked up from reference TRBV14 and TRBJ2-1): EAGVTQFPSHSVIEKGQTVTLRCDPISGHDNLYWYRRVMGKEIKFLLHFVKESKQDESGMPNNRFLAERTGGTYSTLKVQPAELEDSGVYFCASSQDLGINEQFFGPGTRLTVL.

Points on this clonotype: A much larger clone is a single base away; this may be a read error. The rearrangement joins TRBV15 to TRBJ2-5; either TRBD1 or TRBD2 may supply D (5 bases each). The better agreement between TRBJ2-7 and the DNA end casts doubt on the J call. The CDR3 covers 15 residues. Looked up from germline, CDR1 is LNHNV and CDR2 is YYDKDF (reference sequence). The CDR3 DNA follows: TGTGCCACCAGGAGCTTTCGGGACGGAGCCTACGAGCAGTACTTC. Protein sequence: CATRSFRDGAYEQYF.

The chain has TRBV30 and TRBJ2-3; perhaps TRBD2 as D (6 bases). Trimming removed 2 bases at V and 1 base at J, with 16 bases between. The CDR3 runs to 16 residues. CDR1 GTSNPN and CDR2 SVGIG come from the germline V gene (reference sequence). The CDR3 sequence is CAWSLIAGGGTDTQYF. For the CDR3, the DNA is TGTGCCTGGAGTTTGATAGCCGGGGGAGGCACAGATACGCAGTATTTT.

The chain links TRBV29-1 to TRBJ2-3; TRBD1 might be the D (6 bases). Germline V gives CDR1 SQVTM, CDR2 ANQGSEA. This CDR3 comprises 16 residues. Trimming pared 6 bases from V and 0 bases from J, leaving 19 bases between. CDR3 nucleotides: TGCAGCGTCGCCGGGACACAACATACTAGCACAGATACGCAGTATTTT. Residues: CSVAGTQHTSTDTQYF.

This chain links TRBV7-4 with TRBJ2-3; a weak D match, TRBD2 (6 bases). This CDR3 comprises 17 residues. V lost 5 bases and J lost 2, with 20 bases in between. CDR1 is SGHVT, CDR2 SQSDAQ, per germline. The CDR3, as DNA: TGTGCCAGCAGCCCCCAAGAGGAGGGCCTGTCCACAGATACGCAGTATTTT. Amino acid sequence: CASSPQEEGLSTDTQYF.

The sample holds a few counts of this clonotype. The V and J genes are TRBV5-1 and TRBJ2-1; D gene unclear. V was clipped by 0 bases and J by 2 bases, with 3 bases between them. There are 13 residues in the CDR3. Germline CDR1 reads SGHRS; CDR2 reads YFSETQ. The CDR3 DNA is TGCGCCAGCAGCTTGGACACCTACAATGAGCAGTTCTTC. Amino acids: CASSLDTYNEQFF.

In regard to this clonotype: A clone one base away is much larger, so this may be a read error. This chain uses TRBV28 with TRBJ2-7; 11 nucleotides align to TRBD1. Germline V gives CDR1 MDHEN, CDR2 SYDVKM. The ends lost 7 bases at V and 3 bases at J; junction bases unmatched: 14. The CDR3 spans 17 residues. The DNA for the CDR3 is TGTGCCAGCATTTCCAGTGTAACGGGACAGGGGGTCTACGAGCAGTACTTC. Protein product: CASISSVTGQGVYEQYF.

V gene TRBV5-1 combines with J gene TRBJ2-7, with 9 bases matching TRBD1. Germline V lookup: CDR1 SGHRS, CDR2 YFSETQ. V lost 5 bases and J lost 2; bases outside the gene matches: 11. The CDR3 is 16 amino acids. CDR3 loop: CASSLHRGLMAYEQYF. CDR3 DNA: TGCGCCAGCAGTTTGCACAGGGGGCTTATGGCCTACGAGCAGTACTTC.

In regard to this clonotype: This may be a read error, as it is one base from a much larger clone. The gene calls are TRBV20-1 and TRBJ2-3; maybe TRBD2 (6 bases). The length of the CDR3 is 16 residues. CDR1 and CDR2 from the germline V gene are DFQATT and SNEGSKA (reference sequence). CDR3 amino acids: CSLSSGSGWGTDTQYF. CDR3 in DNA: TGCAGCCTGAGTAGCGGATCGGGGTGGGGCACAGATACGCAGTATTTT.

This clonotype was found many times. The chain combines TRBV20-1 with TRBJ2-1; 7 bases fit TRBD2. Germline trimming cut 0 bases from V and 7 bases from J; bases unmatched to any gene: 15. Germline CDR1 reads DFQATT; CDR2 reads SNEGSKA (reference sequence). This CDR3 spans 17 amino acids. The CDR3: CSAREGPPGRSVNEQFF. In DNA, the CDR3 is TGCAGTGCTAGAGAGGGGCCTCCCGGGAGGTCAGTTAATGAGCAGTTCTTC.

J is TRBJ2-2 and V is TRBV24-1; 10 bases agree with TRBD2. CDR1 and CDR2 (germline): KGHDR, SFDVKD. This CDR3 region has 16 residues. The junction had 4 bases not matched to a gene; V was cut back by 2 bases and J by 5 bases. The CDR3 DNA is TGTGCCACCAGTGATTCCGGACTAGCGGAGACCGGGGAGCTGTTTTTT. Translating it yields CATSDSGLAETGELFF.

The chain couples TRBV6-1 to TRBJ2-3; the D call may be TRBD1 or TRBD2 (6 bases each). V was clipped by 7 bases and J by 6 bases, with 32 bases between them. Germline assignment: CDR1 MNHNS and CDR2 SASEGT. There are 19 residues in the CDR3. CDR3 coding DNA: TGTGCCAGCACCCGCGCGGGGCGCGGAGAAACGGGGGCTGATGATACGCAGTATTTT. This translates into CASTRAGRGETGADDTQYF.